Shown below are 10 T cell receptor beta chains from a single sample sequenced in a study of cytomegalovirus exposure and HLA in healthy donors. TCRdb's copy holds only in-frame clones and misses some; the assay was immunoSEQ multiplex PCR. The sample contains about 120,000 clones, 88% of which appear only once. Sequences were obtained from PBMCs. Every receptor here comes from a man aged 18 to 30 in good health and CMV-seropositive.

V is TRBV7-6 and J is TRBJ1-2, with a tentative D call TRBD1 (5 bases). V lost 1 base to trimming and J lost 8 bases, with 14 bases between them. Germline V lookup: CDR1 SGHVS, CDR2 FNYEAQ. The CDR3 runs to 14 residues. The DNA of the CDR3 is TGTGCCAGCAGCTTAGGAGAAAACAGGAGCGGCTACACCTTC. Encoded protein: CASSLGENRSGYTF.

The V and J genes are TRBV14 and TRBJ2-5; possible D gene TRBD2, 6 bases. This CDR3 region has 19 residues. Trimming cost V 1 base and J 0 bases, with 21 bases left between them. CDR1 is SGHDN and CDR2 is FVKESK in the germline V gene. CDR3 loop: CASSQVRIVAGQYQETQYF. The CDR3 DNA reads as TGTGCCAGCAGCCAAGTAAGGATCGTGGCGGGGCAGTACCAAGAGACCCAGTACTTC.

The chain uses TRBV27 and TRBJ1-5; the D gene is possibly TRBD1 (6 bases). The V gene's germline CDR1 is MNHEY and CDR2 SMNVEV (reference sequence). The V gene lost 2 bases and the J gene lost 3 bases, with 11 bases spanning the gap. The CDR3 runs 15 residues. This chain's CDR3 is CASSLIRGDNQPQHF. In nucleotides, the CDR3 is TGTGCCAGCAGTTTAATCAGGGGAGACAATCAGCCCCAGCATTTT.

V and J are TRBV5-6 and TRBJ1-5; TRBD1 might be the D (6 bases). There are 14 residues in the CDR3. V lost 0 bases to trimming and J lost 4 bases, with 8 bases between them. The germline gives CDR1 SGHDT, CDR2 YYEEEE. CDR3 loop: CASSLGGRNQPQHF. The CDR3 DNA follows: TGTGCCAGCAGCTTGGGGGGGCGGAATCAGCCCCAGCATTTT.

The rearrangement uses TRBV19 and TRBJ1-5; possible D gene TRBD1, 5 bases. Trimming stripped 4 bases from V and 3 bases from J, with 16 bases between. The CDR3 extends over 16 amino acids. CDR1 LNHDA and CDR2 SQIVND come from the germline V gene (reference sequence). Here the CDR3 reads CASSSVPTGDNQPQHF. The DNA for the CDR3 is TGTGCCAGTAGTAGTGTCCCAACAGGCGACAATCAGCCCCAGCATTTT.

This chain uses TRBV5-4 with TRBJ2-3; D is possibly TRBD2 (5 bases). The CDR3 contains 12 residues. With 9 bases removed from V and 1 base from J, the gap between germline ends came to 9 bases. CDR1 and CDR2 (germline): SGHNT, YYREEE (reference sequence). The CDR3 protein is CATRRGTDTQYF. The DNA for the CDR3 is TGTGCCACCCGGCGGGGCACAGATACGCAGTATTTT.

V is TRBV2 and J is TRBJ2-7, with 10 positions matching TRBD2. J gave up 11 bases and V 2 bases, and 9 bases lay outside the gene matches. Germline loops: CDR1 SNHLY, CDR2 FYNNEI. The CDR3 is made up of 14 amino acids. The CDR3 region has the DNA TGTGCCAGCAGTGAACTCGCTAGCGGGGGAGGGAAGTACTTC. This encodes CASSELASGGGKYF.

V usage is TRBV7-7 and J usage is TRBJ2-2; D is possibly TRBD1 (6 bases). The CDR3 has 14 residues. Looked up from germline, CDR1 is SSHAT and CDR2 is FNYEAQ (reference sequence). V lost 5 bases and J 3 bases, leaving 10 bases between the germline ends. CDR3 amino acids: CASSLDRDTGELFF. The CDR3 region has the DNA TGTGCCAGCAGCCTGGACAGAGACACCGGGGAGCTGTTTTTT.

CDR3 nucleotides: TGTGCCAGCAGCTTGCGGACGGCAGGGATTTATGGCTACACCTTC. It codes for CASSLRTAGIYGYTF. The chain carries TRBV5-4 and TRBJ1-2, with D maybe TRBD1 (5 bases). CDR1 and CDR2 from the germline V gene are SGHNT and YYREEE (reference sequence). CDR3 size: 15 residues. V lost 1 base to trimming and J lost 5 bases, with 15 bases between them.

This clone was detected once. The rearrangement links TRBV18 to TRBJ1-1; D remains ambiguous. Trimming shortened V by 3 bases and J by 1 base, and 6 bases separated the two germline ends. Looked up from germline, CDR1 is KGHSH and CDR2 is LQKENI. The CDR3 covers 13 residues. The chain's CDR3 is CASSPAENTEAFF. In DNA, the CDR3 is TGTGCCAGCTCACCGGCAGAGAACACTGAAGCTTTCTTT.